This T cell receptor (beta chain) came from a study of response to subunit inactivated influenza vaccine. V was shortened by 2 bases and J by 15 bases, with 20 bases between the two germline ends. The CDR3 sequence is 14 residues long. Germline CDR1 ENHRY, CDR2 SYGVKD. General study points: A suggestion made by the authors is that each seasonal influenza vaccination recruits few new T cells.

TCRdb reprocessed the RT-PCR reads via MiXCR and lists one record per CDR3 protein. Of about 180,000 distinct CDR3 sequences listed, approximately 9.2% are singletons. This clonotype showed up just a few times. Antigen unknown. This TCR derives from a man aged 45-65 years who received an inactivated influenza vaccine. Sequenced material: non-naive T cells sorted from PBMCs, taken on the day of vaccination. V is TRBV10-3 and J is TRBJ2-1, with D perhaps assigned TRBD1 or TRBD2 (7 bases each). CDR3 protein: CAISENRQGGILFF. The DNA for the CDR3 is TGTGCCATCAGTGAGAACCGGCAGGGGGGGATTCTGTTCTTC.